This entry is about one T cell receptor beta chain. The antigen this receptor binds is unknown. Per-nucleotide qualities are absent, and no much larger clonotype sits a single base away. The data were obtained in a study of blood T cell repertoires in COVID-19 (TCRdb year 2020). Background on the whole study: Samples covering the acute and convalescent phases of COVID-19 were provided by collaborators in the United States, Italy and Spain. The dataset comprised deeply sampled blood TCRbeta repertoires from subjects exposed to, actively infected with, or recovered from COVID-19. A de-identified subject ID, COVID-19 status, age in years and sex were almost always included in the sample metadata. The material from the prospective study consisted of cDNA or gDNA derived from T cells, B-cell-depleted T cells, or PBMCs. Samples came from the ongoing ImmuneRACE study (first 160 participants) plus 1,254 subjects from 6 global collaborators. The repertoires were released in a freely available public database meant as a resource for research on the immune response to SARS-CoV-2. Where HLA class I and class II types were available, the types were taken from metadata supplied by the sample provider, not from assay-based typing. Study-wide findings and limitations: The amount of clinical and demographic metadata varied by source and participant and was provided uncurated.

Taken from cysteine to phenylalanine, the CDR3 has 15 residues. Only CDR3 DNA is held: 45 bases, read in frame from base 1. For this chain, trimming is 5 bases at the V end and 6 bases at the J end, and the number of junction bases without a gene match is 12. The germline V gene encodes CDR1 SGHAT and CDR2 FQNNGV. In Seattle, one collaborating source enrolled patients while the infection was active and tracked those patients longitudinally over the course of disease. Whole blood was collected in K2EDTA tubes by collaborating institutions according to the institutions' own protocols. For TCRbeta analysis, collaborators shipped samples as frozen whole blood, isolated PBMCs, or DNA extracted from either of those sample types. TCRbeta CDR3 regions were amplified from genomic DNA using the immunoSEQ Assay, a bias-controlled multiplex PCR. As for the original processing: Within the assay, amplification of reference gene primers was used to estimate how many nucleated cells each sample contained. To quantify the absolute abundance of each unique TCRbeta CDR3 rearrangement, sequence reads were collapsed and filtered. For each sample, productive Simpson clonality was calculated as the square root of Simpson's diversity index over productive rearrangements. Sourced from immuneACCESS, this table was stored by TCRdb with only in-frame sequences that have V and J called. A share of the clones is absent; for the studies checked, an unresolved V gene accounts for under half, and the remainder has no known explanation. D and trimming come from the DNA, and the V and J calls and clone size come from that table. Counted in this sample were 150,000 to 200,000 clones; roughly 77% of them appeared once. Of the sample, about 6.5% falls within the top ten clones.

The sequenced material came from peripheral blood. This sequence uses TRBV11-2 and TRBJ1-1; 7 nucleotides in the junction match TRBD1. The clonotype originates from a woman aged 40 to 50 with COVID-19, enrolled during active disease. In nucleotide form, the sequence is TGTGCCAGCAGCGAGAGCCCCGGGACAGCCTCTGAAGCTTTCTTT. This is translated as CASSESPGTASEAFF.